These 28 T cell receptor beta chains were sequenced from one sample in a study of PD-L1 blockade in urothelial cancer. Noted time point: pretreatment peripheral blood. Assay used: immunoSEQ multiplex PCR; TCRdb lists only in-frame clones, some missing. The sample lists some 16,000 clones; 89% were seen once. This specimen was PBMCs, taken around atezolizumab (anti-PD-L1) treatment. The receptor source for this set is a man aged 70-80 years with urothelial cancer.

This chain joins TRBV5-1 and TRBJ2-7; D ambiguous. This CDR3 region has 13 residues. The ends were cut back, 0 bases at V and 2 bases at J, with 6 bases in the middle. Germline CDR1 is SGHRS and CDR2 is YFSETQ. The CDR3 loop is CASSLEQTYEQYF. CDR3 DNA: TGCGCCAGCAGCTTGGAACAGACCTACGAGCAGTACTTC.

The V and J genes are TRBV5-4 and TRBJ1-1; D remains unclear. The CDR3 contains 12 residues. V shed 3 bases and J shed 2 bases, with 5 bases lying between them. Germline lookup yields CDR1 SGHNT and CDR2 YYREEE (reference sequence). CDR3 bases: TGTGCCAGCAGCTCCAGAAACACTGAAGCTTTCTTT. Encoded protein: CASSSRNTEAFF. The full variable domain, in which reference TRBV5-4 and TRBJ1-1 provide the parts outside the CDR3, is ETGVTQSPTHLIKTRGQQVTLRCSSQSGHNTVSWYQQALGQGPQFIFQYYREEENGRGNFPPRFSGLQFPNYSSELNVNALELDDSALYLCASSSRNTEAFFGQGTRLTVV.

The table lists this clone with a count of one. The chain is built from TRBV5-1 and TRBJ2-2; 11 positions agree with TRBD1. V lost 2 bases and J lost 10; bases outside the gene matches: 4. The CDR3 loop spans 14 amino acids. Germline V gene data show CDR1 as SGHRS and CDR2 as YFSETQ. The CDR3 region is CASSLGQGATELFF. The CDR3 bases are TGCGCCAGCAGCTTAGGACAGGGGGCGACGGAGCTGTTTTTT.

The chain couples TRBV7-9 to TRBJ2-3, with D tentatively TRBD2 (5 bases). Per the germline V gene, CDR1 is SEHNR and CDR2 is FQNEAQ (reference sequence). The V gene lost 8 bases and the J gene lost 0 bases, with 6 bases spanning the gap. The CDR3 is 12 amino acids. For the CDR3, the DNA is TGTGCCAGCCGGACTAGCACAGATACGCAGTATTTT. This translates into CASRTSTDTQYF.

The chain uses TRBV2 and TRBJ1-5; 7 bases align to TRBD1. Unmatched junction bases numbered 3, after V lost 3 bases and J lost 1 base. Germline V gives CDR1 SNHLY, CDR2 FYNNEI. The CDR3 has 15 amino acids. CDR3 DNA: TGTGCCAGCAGTGACGGGACAGCGAGCAATCAGCCCCAGCATTTT. The encoded protein is CASSDGTASNQPQHF.

This rearrangement joins TRBV7-9 to TRBJ2-5; tentatively, D is TRBD2 (6 bases). V dropped 11 bases and J dropped 5 bases, with 18 bases sitting between them. CDR1 SEHNR and CDR2 FQNEAQ come from the germline V gene (reference sequence). CDR3 length: 13 residues. The CDR3 reads CAGQKAGLETQYF. The DNA of the CDR3 is TGTGCCGGCCAGAAGGCGGGGTTGGAGACCCAGTACTTC.

This clone showed up just once. The chain carries TRBV7-6 and TRBJ2-3; 12 nucleotides align to TRBD2. CDR3 length: 16 amino acids. The J segment lost 2 bases and the V segment lost 5 bases, leaving 5 bases of the junction unmatched. The V gene's germline CDR1 is SGHVS and CDR2 FNYEAQ. CDR3 nucleotide sequence: TGTGCCAGCAGCACGCTAGCGGGGGGGGACACAGATACGCAGTATTTT. This encodes CASSTLAGGDTDTQYF.

The gene calls are TRBV28 and TRBJ1-1; D call uncertain. From germline, CDR1 is MDHEN and CDR2 SYDVKM. Trimming pared 7 bases from V and 0 bases from J, leaving 9 bases between. CDR3 size: 13 residues. CDR3 in amino acids: CASTSEVNTEAFF. In DNA form, the CDR3 reads TGTGCCAGCACCTCGGAGGTGAACACTGAAGCTTTCTTT.

V and J are TRBV11-3 and TRBJ2-3; 7 bases are shared with TRBD1. The CDR3 has 14 residues. J lost 0 bases, V lost 5 bases, and 2 bases had no gene match. Germline loops: CDR1 SGHNT, CDR2 YENEEA. CDR3 DNA: TGTGCCAGCAGCACGACAGGGAGCACAGATACGCAGTATTTT. It specifies CASSTTGSTDTQYF.

The chain uses TRBV4-1 and TRBJ2-2; 9 bases map to TRBD1. Germline CDR1 and CDR2: MGHRA and YSYEKL. The CDR3 sequence is 15 residues long. V lost 3 bases, J lost 4 bases, and 3 bases stayed unmatched. CDR3 loop: CASSQTGGVTGELFF. Here the CDR3 DNA reads TGCGCCAGCAGCCAGACAGGGGGTGTCACCGGGGAGCTGTTTTTT.

The rearrangement joins TRBV19 to TRBJ2-1; D not certain. The V gene's germline CDR1 is LNHDA and CDR2 SQIVND (reference sequence). V was shortened by 2 bases and J by 0 bases, with 8 bases between the two germline ends. The CDR3 sequence is 15 residues long. CDR3 nucleotides: TGTGCCAGTAGTATAAGCGCCTACTCCTACAATGAGCAGTTCTTC. This gives the protein CASSISAYSYNEQFF.

This clone appeared a single time. The rearrangement joins TRBV7-6 to TRBJ1-1, with D perhaps matching TRBD1 (5 bases). CDR3 length equals 12 residues. From germline, CDR1 is SGHVS and CDR2 FNYEAQ. V shed 2 bases and J shed 5 bases, with 6 bases lying between them. The CDR3 nucleotides are TGTGCCAGCAGCTTATCAGGGACTGAAGCTTTCTTT. It codes for CASSLSGTEAFF.

V gene TRBV14 combines with J gene TRBJ2-7; no definite D call. Trimming removed 1 base at V and 3 bases at J, with 7 bases between. Per germline, CDR1 SGHDN and CDR2 FVKESK. The CDR3 loop spans 13 amino acids. The CDR3 loop is CASSQAYLYEQYF. In nucleotides, the CDR3 is TGTGCCAGCAGCCAAGCCTACCTCTACGAGCAGTACTTC.

This clone appeared a single time. V is TRBV6-5 and J is TRBJ2-3, with 10 bases matching TRBD2. This CDR3 region has 15 residues. Germline loops: CDR1 MNHEY, CDR2 SVGAGI. Unmatched junction bases numbered 7, after V lost 7 bases and J lost 3 bases. This CDR3 reads CASKSSGGPTDTQYF. In DNA, the CDR3 is TGTGCCAGCAAGAGTAGCGGGGGGCCTACAGATACGCAGTATTTT.

In this sample, this clone turned up a few times. The V and J genes are TRBV5-5 and TRBJ2-7, with a tentative D call TRBD1 (6 bases). Trimming removed 4 bases at V and 3 bases at J, with 14 bases between. Germline values: CDR1 SGHKS, CDR2 YYEKEE (reference sequence). This CDR3 is 14 amino acids long. This chain's CDR3 is CASSLRGGNYEQYF. The CDR3 bases are TGTGCCAGCAGCCTGCGAGGGGGTAACTACGAGCAGTACTTC. The full variable domain, in which reference TRBV5-5 and TRBJ2-7 provide the parts outside the CDR3, is DAGVTQSPTHLIKTRGQQVTLRCSPISGHKSVSWYQQVLGQGPQFIFQYYEKEERGRGNFPDRFSARQFPNYSSELNVNALLLGDSALYLCASSLRGGNYEQYFGPGTRLTVT.

The chain couples TRBV7-9 to TRBJ2-3, with TRBD2 identical over 11 bases. V dropped 5 bases and J dropped 0; count of bases not matched to a gene: 7. The CDR3 covers 17 residues. Germline CDR1 is SEHNR and CDR2 is FQNEAQ (reference sequence). In DNA, the CDR3 is TGTGCCAGCAGCCTAAGAATAGCGGGGGGGAGCACAGATACGCAGTATTTT. Translated: CASSLRIAGGSTDTQYF.

The chain recombines TRBV2 with TRBJ1-4, with D uncertain. The CDR3 is 14 residues long. Trimming pared 0 bases from V and 10 bases from J, leaving 12 bases between. CDR1 is SNHLY, CDR2 FYNNEI, per germline. The CDR3 bases are TGTGCCAGCAGTGAAGCCTGGGCACCTGGAAAACTGTTTTTT. It is translated as CASSEAWAPGKLFF.

The chain links TRBV6-1 to TRBJ2-7; TRBD2 matches at 7 bases. The CDR3 spans 17 residues. V shed 0 bases, J shed 7 bases, and the junction held 15 bases outside the gene matches. Germline V gives CDR1 MNHNS, CDR2 SASEGT. CDR3 loop: CASSEALGVGGTREQYF. As DNA, the CDR3 is TGTGCCAGCAGTGAAGCGTTGGGAGTGGGAGGGACGCGGGAGCAGTACTTC.

The J gene is TRBJ2-2, the V gene TRBV6-1; possible D gene TRBD1, 6 bases. Between the trimmed V and J ends, which lost 3 bases and 5 bases, there was a span of 13 bases. Germline V lookup: CDR1 MNHNS, CDR2 SASEGT. CDR3 length: 15 residues. The CDR3 protein is CASSDHRVRTGELFF. The CDR3 DNA follows: TGTGCCAGCAGTGACCACAGGGTGAGGACCGGGGAGCTGTTTTTT.

The chain is built from TRBV4-1 and TRBJ1-1, with 8 bases matching TRBD1. Germline CDR1 and CDR2: MGHRA and YSYEKL. This CDR3 has 15 amino acids. J was trimmed by 5 bases and V by 3 bases; bases with no gene match: 8. CDR3 protein: CASSHGQGALTEAFF. In DNA form, the CDR3 reads TGCGCCAGCAGCCATGGACAGGGAGCTCTTACTGAAGCTTTCTTT.

The chain is built from TRBV5-5 and TRBJ1-2, with 7 bases aligning to TRBD1. The length of the CDR3 is 14 residues. After removal of 4 bases from V and 2 bases from J, the junction contained 5 bases not matched to a gene. Germline CDR1 is SGHKS and CDR2 is YYEKEE (reference sequence). The CDR3 DNA follows: TGTGCCAGCAGCCTCACACAGGGGAACTATGGCTACACCTTC. This sequence encodes CASSLTQGNYGYTF.

The genes are TRBV18 and TRBJ1-4; weak D call: TRBD1 (5 bases). Trimming took 6 bases from V and 8 from J, leaving 16 bases between them. The CDR3 length is 14 residues. Germline CDR1 is KGHSH and CDR2 is LQKENI. The CDR3 nucleotides are TGTGCCAGCTCCTTTGGGGCCCCAAACGAAAAACTGTTTTTT. Protein product: CASSFGAPNEKLFF.

The gene calls are TRBV28 and TRBJ2-7; unclear D gene. Trimming pared 2 bases from V and 3 bases from J, leaving 8 bases between. The CDR3 totals 13 residues. Looked up from germline, CDR1 is MDHEN and CDR2 is SYDVKM. This CDR3 reads CASSLKLYYEQYF. DNA for the CDR3: TGTGCCAGCAGTTTAAAACTTTACTACGAGCAGTACTTC.

V gene TRBV5-1 combines with J gene TRBJ2-1; D not certain. The CDR3 extends over 14 amino acids. Germline V gene data show CDR1 as SGHRS and CDR2 as YFSETQ. Trimming shortened V by 0 bases and J by 5 bases, and 9 bases separated the two germline ends. The CDR3 DNA reads as TGCGCCAGCAGCTTGGTTGCGCTTGACAATGAGCAGTTCTTC. Translated, it gives CASSLVALDNEQFF.

The genes are TRBV28 and TRBJ1-1, with 7 bases aligning to TRBD1. There are 13 residues in the CDR3. The V segment lost 7 bases and the J segment 0 bases; nucleotides outside the gene matches: 2. CDR1 is MDHEN, CDR2 SYDVKM, per germline. The CDR3 loop reads CASTTGLNTEAFF. CDR3 sequence (DNA): TGTGCCAGCACGACAGGGTTGAACACTGAAGCTTTCTTT.

The chain uses TRBV18 and TRBJ2-2; TRBD1 aligns across 7 bases. Germline V gene data show CDR1 as KGHSH and CDR2 as LQKENI. With V trimmed by 3 bases and J by 3 bases, 10 bases remained unmatched. CDR3 size: 17 residues. The CDR3 reads CASSPPLDRLYTGELFF. The DNA for the CDR3 is TGTGCCAGCTCACCGCCACTGGACAGGCTTTACACCGGGGAGCTGTTTTTT.

The chain carries TRBV4-1 and TRBJ1-2; D gene uncertain. The CDR3 covers 21 residues. Trimming took 0 bases from V and 2 from J, leaving 28 bases between them. CDR1 and CDR2 (germline): MGHRA, YSYEKL. CDR3 protein: CASSQDRGWQTTFSNNYGYTF. The CDR3 DNA follows: TGCGCCAGCAGCCAAGACCGGGGTTGGCAGACTACGTTCTCCAACAACTATGGCTACACCTTC.

The V and J genes are TRBV18 and TRBJ1-5, with 9 bases matching TRBD1. Germline V gene sequence: CDR1 KGHSH, CDR2 LQKENI. This CDR3 has 14 residues. The V gene end was trimmed by 8 bases and the J gene end by 6 bases; junction bases not matched to a gene: 8. The CDR3 is CASATRTGVQPQHF. The DNA of the CDR3 is TGTGCCAGCGCAACCCGGACAGGGGTTCAGCCCCAGCATTTT.